This T cell receptor (beta chain) stems from a study of persistence of HIV-infected CD4 T cells. Study-level background: Suppressive ART had lasted a median of around eight years. Study outcomes and limitations: Antigen-responding cells were enriched for degenerate expanded CDR3beta sequences.

Sequencing used immunoSEQ version 4 in survey mode. Assay used: immunoSEQ multiplex PCR; TCRdb lists only in-frame clones, some missing. The sample records about 43,000 clones, roughly 90% being singletons. The CDR3 consists of 13 residues. Trimming removed 5 bases from V and 3 bases from J, with 10 bases in between. Germline V gene sequence: CDR1 MNHEY, CDR2 SVGAGI. Anti-CD3/anti-CD28 beads served as a nonspecific positive control stimulus. Responding CD4+ T cells were sorted by upregulation of both CD40 ligand and CD69. Donors had undetectable plasma HIV-1 RNA, under 50 copies/mL, for 4+ years. Notes on this clone: Its cognate antigen is unknown.

Sequencing used CD4+ T cells sorted from PBMCs after approximately 19-hour stimulation, obtained from a patient who received antiretroviral therapy. This clonotype was sampled from an adult man with HIV who was CMV-seropositive. The gene calls are TRBV6-5 and TRBJ1-2; D gene uncertain. CDR3 nucleotides: TGTGCCAGCAGTCCTTCTTTGGACTATGGCTACACCTTC. Translation: CASSPSLDYGYTF.